The T cell receptor beta chain described here comes from a study of cytomegalovirus exposure and HLA in healthy donors. Whole-study results and caveats: Among TCR beta chains, those listed as cytomegalovirus-associated numbered under 200. Specific recognition of CMV antigens was confirmed in vitro for a few chains (all CMV-associated). Most TCR sequences were rare, but some public TCRs occurred in many donors.

Some clones are missing from TCRdb's copy, which holds only in-frame ones; the method was immunoSEQ multiplex PCR. The table records about 120,000 clones, 88% of them present only once. The germline V gene has CDR1 SNHLY and CDR2 FYNNEI. CDR3 length: 14 residues. J gave up 7 bases and V 6 bases, and 7 bases lay outside the gene matches. Separate from the roughly 700-subject first cohort, the roughly 120-subject validation cohort was the one that the donors belonged to. With regard to this clone: What it binds is unknown.

The chain has TRBV2 and TRBJ2-1; 9 bases line up with TRBD1. The TCR sequence derives from a woman aged 18-30 years in good health and CMV-seropositive. Sequencing was carried out using PBMCs. CDR3 DNA sequence: TGTGCCAGCAGCCGGACAGGGGACTATAATGAGCAGTTCTTC. Translated, it gives CASSRTGDYNEQFF.